This TCR beta chain was profiled in a study of T-cell memory formation after mild COVID-19. Study-wide results and limits: CD4+ clones that contracted lay mainly in CM and EM; CD8+ ones lay in EMRA. Memory from before infection featured some responding clones, which suggests cross-reactive memory joined.

cDNA libraries for TCR alpha and TCR beta, carrying sample barcodes and UMIs, came from 5'RACE with constant-segment primers. One entry per CDR3 protein, called by TCRdb with MiXCR from the 5' RACE reads. This sample has 500,000 to 600,000 distinct CDR3 sequences, with about a sixth found just once. This CDR3 spans 13 amino acids. Germline assignment: CDR1 DFQATT and CDR2 SNEGSKA (reference sequence). This clonotype was found a few times. No antigen is known for it. One end of the junction does not line up with germline, which may come from a read error. V gene TRBV20-1 combines with J gene TRBJ1-2; D ambiguous. The source material was PBMCs or a T cell subset sorted from them (not recorded which). This TCR was sampled from an adult woman who had mild COVID-19 (a few samples of this study predate the infection). Cell type and time point are not known. CDR3 residues: CSASPEVDYGYTF. The CDR3 bases are TGCAGTGCTAGCCCGGAAGTTGACTACGGCTACACCTTC.